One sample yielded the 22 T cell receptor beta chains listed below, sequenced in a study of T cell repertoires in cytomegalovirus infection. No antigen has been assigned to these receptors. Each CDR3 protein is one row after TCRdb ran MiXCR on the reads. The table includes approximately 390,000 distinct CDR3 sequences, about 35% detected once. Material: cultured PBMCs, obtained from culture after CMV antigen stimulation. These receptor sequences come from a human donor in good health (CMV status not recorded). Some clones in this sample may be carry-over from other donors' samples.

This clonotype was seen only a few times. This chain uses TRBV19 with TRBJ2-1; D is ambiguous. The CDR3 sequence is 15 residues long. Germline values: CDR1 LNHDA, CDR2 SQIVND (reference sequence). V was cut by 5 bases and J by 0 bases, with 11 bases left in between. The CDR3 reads CASSWLTSSYNEQFF. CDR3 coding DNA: TGTGCCAGTAGTTGGCTCACCAGCTCCTACAATGAGCAGTTCTTC.

CDR3 sequence: CATSAGHSNQPQHF. The CDR3 bases are TGTGCCACCAGTGCGGGACACAGCAATCAGCCCCAGCATTTT. The chain recombines TRBV24-1 with TRBJ1-5, with D possibly matching TRBD1 (6 bases). Trimming took off 5 bases at V and 1 base at J, with 8 bases between the two ends. The CDR3 extends over 14 amino acids. Looked up from germline, CDR1 is KGHDR and CDR2 is SFDVKD.

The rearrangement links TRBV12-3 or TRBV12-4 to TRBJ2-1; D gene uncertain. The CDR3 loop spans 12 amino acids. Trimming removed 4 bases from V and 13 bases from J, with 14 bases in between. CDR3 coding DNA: TGTGCCAGCAGTTCCAGATACAATGTACAGTTCTTC. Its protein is CASSSRYNVQFF.

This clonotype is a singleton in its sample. The CDR3 spells CASSLALAGGPATGELFF. Written as DNA, the CDR3 is TGTGCCAGCAGTTTAGCACTAGCGGGAGGGCCGGCCACCGGGGAGCTGTTTTTT. V usage is TRBV12-3 or TRBV12-4 and J usage is TRBJ2-2, with 13 bases that match TRBD2. With 0 bases clipped from V and 4 bases from J, the junction kept 5 bases outside the gene matches. CDR3 length: 18 amino acids.

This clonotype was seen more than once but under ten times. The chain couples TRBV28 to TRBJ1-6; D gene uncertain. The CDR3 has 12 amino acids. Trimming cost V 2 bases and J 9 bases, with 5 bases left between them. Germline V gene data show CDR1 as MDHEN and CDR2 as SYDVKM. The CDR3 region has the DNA TGTGCCAGCAGTTTAGAGGTTTCACCCCTCCACTTT. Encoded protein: CASSLEVSPLHF.

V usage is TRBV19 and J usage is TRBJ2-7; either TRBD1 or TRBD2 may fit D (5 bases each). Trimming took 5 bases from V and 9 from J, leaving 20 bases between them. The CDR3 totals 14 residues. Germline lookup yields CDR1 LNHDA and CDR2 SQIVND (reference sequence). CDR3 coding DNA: TGTGCCAGTAGTTTCGCCGGGACCGCCGGCGGGCAGTACTTC. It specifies CASSFAGTAGGQYF. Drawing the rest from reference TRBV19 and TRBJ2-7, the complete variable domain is DGGITQSPKYLFRKEGQNVTLSCEQNLNHDAMYWYRQDPGQGLRLIYYSQIVNDFQKGDIAEGYSVSREKKESFPLTVTSAQKNPTAFYLCASSFAGTAGGQYFGPGTRLTVT.

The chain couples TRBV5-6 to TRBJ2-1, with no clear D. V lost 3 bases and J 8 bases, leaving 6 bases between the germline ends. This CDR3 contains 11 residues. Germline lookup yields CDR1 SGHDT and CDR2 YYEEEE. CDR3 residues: CASSSTDEQFF. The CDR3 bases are TGTGCCAGCAGCTCGACGGATGAGCAGTTCTTC.

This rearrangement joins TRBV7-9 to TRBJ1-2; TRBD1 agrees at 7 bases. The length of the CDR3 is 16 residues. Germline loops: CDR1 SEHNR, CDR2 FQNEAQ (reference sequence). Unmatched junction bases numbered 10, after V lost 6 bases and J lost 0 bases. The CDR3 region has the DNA TGTGCCAGCAGTTTTGGGGGGGGACAGACTAACTATGGCTACACCTTC. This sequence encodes CASSFGGGQTNYGYTF.

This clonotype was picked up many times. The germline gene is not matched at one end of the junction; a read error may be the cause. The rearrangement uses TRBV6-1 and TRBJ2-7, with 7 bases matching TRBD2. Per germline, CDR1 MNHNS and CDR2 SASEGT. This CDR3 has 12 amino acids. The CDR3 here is CASSEGIQAGDF. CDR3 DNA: TGTGCCAGCAGTGAAGGAATACAGGCGGGGGACTTC.

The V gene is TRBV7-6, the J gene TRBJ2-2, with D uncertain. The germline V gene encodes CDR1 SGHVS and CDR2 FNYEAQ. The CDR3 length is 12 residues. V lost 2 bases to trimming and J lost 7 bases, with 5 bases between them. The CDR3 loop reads CASSLSSGELFF. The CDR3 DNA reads TGTGCCAGCAGCTTATCTAGCGGGGAGCTGTTTTTT.

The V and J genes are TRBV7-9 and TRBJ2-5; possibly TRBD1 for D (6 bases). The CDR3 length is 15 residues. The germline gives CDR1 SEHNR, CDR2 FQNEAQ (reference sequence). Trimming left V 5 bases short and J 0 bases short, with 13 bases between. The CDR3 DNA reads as TGTGCCAGCAGCCTAGGGACACGGTACCAAGAGACCCAGTACTTC. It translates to CASSLGTRYQETQYF.

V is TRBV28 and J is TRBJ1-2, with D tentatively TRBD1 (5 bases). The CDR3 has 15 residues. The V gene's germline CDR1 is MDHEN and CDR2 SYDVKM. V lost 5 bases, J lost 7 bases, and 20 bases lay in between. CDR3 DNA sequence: TGTGCCAGCAGTAAAACAGGACTGGGTCGTTCTGGCTACACCTTC. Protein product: CASSKTGLGRSGYTF.

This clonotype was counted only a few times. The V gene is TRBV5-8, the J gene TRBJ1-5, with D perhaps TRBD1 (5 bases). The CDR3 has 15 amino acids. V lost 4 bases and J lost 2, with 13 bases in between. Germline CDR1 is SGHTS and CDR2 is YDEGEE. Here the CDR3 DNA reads TGTGCCAGCAGCACGGGGCCCGGAGGCAATCAGCCCCAGCATTTT. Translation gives CASSTGPGGNQPQHF.

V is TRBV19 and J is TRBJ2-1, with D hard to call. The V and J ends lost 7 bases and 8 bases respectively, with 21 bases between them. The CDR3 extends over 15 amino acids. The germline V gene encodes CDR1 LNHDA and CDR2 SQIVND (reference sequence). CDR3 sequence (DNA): TGTGCCAGTATAGTTCGGTTTCCTTCCTCCGATGAGCAGTTCTTC. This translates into CASIVRFPSSDEQFF.

CDR3 nucleotide sequence: TGTGCCAGCCAAACAGGGAAAACCGGGGAGCTGTTTTTT. Encoded protein: CASQTGKTGELFF. The chain uses TRBV2 and TRBJ2-2; TRBD1 is a possible D gene (6 bases). The CDR3 runs 13 residues. Trimming took off 8 bases at V and 5 bases at J, with 12 bases between the two ends. Per germline, CDR1 SNHLY and CDR2 FYNNEI. Together with reference TRBV2 and TRBJ2-2, the CDR3 gives the full variable domain: EPEVTQTPSHQVTQMGQEVILRCVPISNHLYFYWYRQILGQKVEFLVSFYNNEISEKSEIFDDQFSVERPDGSNFTLKIRSTKLEDSAMYFCASQTGKTGELFFGEGSRLTVL.

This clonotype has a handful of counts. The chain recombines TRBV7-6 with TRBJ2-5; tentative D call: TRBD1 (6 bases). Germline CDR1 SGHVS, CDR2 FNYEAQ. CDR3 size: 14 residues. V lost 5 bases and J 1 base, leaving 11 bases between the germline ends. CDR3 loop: CASSTGQTQETQYF. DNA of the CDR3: TGTGCCAGCAGCACCGGACAGACCCAAGAGACCCAGTACTTC. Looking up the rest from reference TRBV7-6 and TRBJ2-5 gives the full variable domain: GAGVSQSPRYKVTKRGQDVALRCDPISGHVSLYWYRQALGQGPEFLTYFNYEAQQDKSGLPNDRFSAERPEGSISTLTIQRTEQRDSAMYRCASSTGQTQETQYFGPGTRLLVL.

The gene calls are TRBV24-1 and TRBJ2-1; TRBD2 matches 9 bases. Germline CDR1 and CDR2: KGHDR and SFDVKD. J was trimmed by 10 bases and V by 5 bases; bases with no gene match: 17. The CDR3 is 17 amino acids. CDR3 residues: CATSGQIAGVGGDEQFF. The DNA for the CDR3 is TGTGCCACCAGTGGACAAATAGCGGGAGTCGGCGGAGACGAGCAGTTCTTC.

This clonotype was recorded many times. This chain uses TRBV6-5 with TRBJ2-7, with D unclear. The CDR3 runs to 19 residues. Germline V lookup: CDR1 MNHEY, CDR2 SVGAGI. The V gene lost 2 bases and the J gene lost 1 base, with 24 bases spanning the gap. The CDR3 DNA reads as TGTGCCAGCAGTTACCCTACAACCGCTCGAGTTCCCCGGTCCTACGAGCAGTACGTC. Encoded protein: CASSYPTTARVPRSYEQYV.

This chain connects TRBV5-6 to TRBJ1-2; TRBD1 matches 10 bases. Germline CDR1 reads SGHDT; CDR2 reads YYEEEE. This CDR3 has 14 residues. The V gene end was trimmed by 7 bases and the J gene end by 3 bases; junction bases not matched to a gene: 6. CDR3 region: CASLRDRGHYGYTF. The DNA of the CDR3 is TGTGCCAGCCTCCGGGACAGGGGACACTATGGCTACACCTTC.

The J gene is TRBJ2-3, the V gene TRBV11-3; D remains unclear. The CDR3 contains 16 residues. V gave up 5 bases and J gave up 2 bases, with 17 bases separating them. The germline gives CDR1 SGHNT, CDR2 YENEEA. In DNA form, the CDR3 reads TGTGCCAGCAGCGCTTTCAGGCGCCGAGACACAGATACGCAGTATTTT. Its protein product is CASSAFRRRDTDTQYF.

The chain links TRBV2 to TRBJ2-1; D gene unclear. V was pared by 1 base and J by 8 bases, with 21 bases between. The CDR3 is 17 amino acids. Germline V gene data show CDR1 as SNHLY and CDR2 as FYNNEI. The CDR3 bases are TGTGCCAGCAGTGAAGGGCGACAAGTAATCCGCCCGGATGAGCAGTTCTTC. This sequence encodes CASSEGRQVIRPDEQFF.

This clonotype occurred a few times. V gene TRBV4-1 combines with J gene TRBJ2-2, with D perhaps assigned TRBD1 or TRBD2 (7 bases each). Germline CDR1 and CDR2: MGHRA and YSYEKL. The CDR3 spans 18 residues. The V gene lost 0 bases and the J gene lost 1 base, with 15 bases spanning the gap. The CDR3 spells CASSQDRPGGGNTGELFF. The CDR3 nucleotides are TGCGCCAGCAGCCAAGATAGGCCAGGGGGGGGGAACACCGGGGAGCTGTTTTTT.